This T cell receptor beta chain comes out of a study of CD8 T cells in Susac syndrome. Germline CDR1 and CDR2: DFQATT and SNEGSKA (reference sequence). V was clipped by 3 bases and J by 4 bases, with 14 bases between them. The CDR3 contains 14 residues. RNA was extracted with the RNeasy kit, and a quantity of 0.5 to 1 ug was reverse transcribed using random hexamers. An immunoSEQ multiplex PCR amplified TCR beta CDR3 over 54 Vbeta and 13 Jbeta. MiXCR was run by TCRdb on the immunoSEQ multiplex PCR reads, yielding one entry per CDR3 protein. The table lists roughly 200,000 distinct CDR3 sequences, roughly 95% of them singletons. Study observations and caveats: Regarding the TCR sequencing and HLA analysis, the study admitted that a relatively small number of individuals were involved.

The CD8+ and CD4+ T cells were isolated magnetically using a negative isolation approach, whereas the TEMRA cells were enriched by FACS. Regarding this clonotype: Its cognate antigen is unknown.

The source material was CD4+ T cells from PBMCs. The receptor was derived from a human donor in good health. The chain recombines TRBV20-1 with TRBJ2-3; the D gene is possibly TRBD2 (5 bases). CDR3 nucleotides: TGCAGTGCTAGGAGACCGGGGTCGGCAGATACGCAGTATTTT. It is translated as CSARRPGSADTQYF.